A single sample is the source of the 27 T cell receptor beta chains below, sequenced in a study of blood T cell repertoires in COVID-19. Produced via immunoSEQ multiplex PCR; TCRdb's table is partial and in-frame only. The table includes around 250,000 clones, around 90% detected once. Sample: peripheral blood. The receptor source for this set is a woman in her thirties or forties who had recovered from COVID-19.

This chain joins TRBV5-1 and TRBJ2-7; the match to TRBD2 covers 7 bases. Germline CDR1 and CDR2: SGHRS and YFSETQ. The CDR3 is 15 amino acids. The J segment lost 6 bases and the V segment lost 0 bases, leaving 9 bases of the junction unmatched. CDR3 residues: CASSLAGAGDVEQYF. The CDR3 DNA reads as TGCGCCAGCAGCTTGGCCGGGGCGGGAGATGTCGAGCAGTACTTC.

This sequence joins TRBV6-5 and TRBJ1-2; TRBD1 matches 8 bases. The V segment lost 4 bases and the J segment 7 bases; nucleotides outside the gene matches: 8. The CDR3 runs to 14 residues. Germline CDR1 MNHEY, CDR2 SVGAGI. The CDR3 DNA sequence: TGTGCCAGCAGTTCCAGGGGACAGGCGGCTGGCTACACCTTC. Amino acids: CASSSRGQAAGYTF.

The rearrangement links TRBV10-3 to TRBJ1-5, with D hard to call. V was shortened by 4 bases and J by 0 bases, with 10 bases between the two germline ends. This CDR3 is built from 15 residues. Germline CDR1 and CDR2: ENHRY and SYGVKD. The CDR3 is CAISGSGDSNQPQHF. The CDR3 region has the DNA TGTGCCATCAGTGGGTCCGGGGATAGCAATCAGCCCCAGCATTTT.

The chain combines TRBV27 with TRBJ1-1, with TRBD1 matching over 8 bases. V lost 3 bases, J lost 7 bases, and 13 bases stayed unmatched. Germline values: CDR1 MNHEY, CDR2 SMNVEV (reference sequence). This CDR3 contains 16 residues. The CDR3 loop is CASSLTRGLSLGEAFF. Written as DNA, the CDR3 is TGTGCCAGCAGTTTGACCAGGGGGCTTTCTCTCGGTGAAGCTTTCTTT.

V usage is TRBV12-3 or TRBV12-4 and J usage is TRBJ2-1; D is uncertain. V lost 7 bases to trimming and J lost 9 bases, with 10 bases between them. The CDR3 covers 11 residues. The CDR3: CASNESGEQFF. In nucleotides, the CDR3 is TGTGCCAGCAATGAGTCTGGTGAGCAGTTCTTC.

The genes are TRBV6-4 and TRBJ2-2; 7 nucleotides line up with TRBD2. The CDR3 is made up of 14 amino acids. With V trimmed by 8 bases and J by 0 bases, 3 bases remained unmatched. Per germline, CDR1 MRHNA and CDR2 SNTAGT. The CDR3: CASGRDANTGELFF. The DNA of the CDR3 is TGTGCCAGCGGGAGGGACGCGAACACCGGGGAGCTGTTTTTT.

This sequence joins TRBV7-3 and TRBJ2-5, with D unclear. The CDR3 consists of 13 residues. The germline V and J ends were trimmed by 2 bases and 5 bases, with 9 bases remaining between them. CDR1 is SGHTA, CDR2 FQGTGA, per germline. The CDR3 reads CASSLREFETQYF. CDR3 nucleotides: TGTGCCAGCAGCTTACGTGAGTTTGAGACCCAGTACTTC.

The V call is TRBV27, the J call TRBJ2-1, with 13 nucleotides matching TRBD2. Trimming took 7 bases from V and 4 from J; bases not matched to a gene: 1. CDR1 is MNHEY, CDR2 SMNVEV, per germline (reference sequence). The CDR3 runs 14 residues. DNA of the CDR3: TGTGCCAGCAAACTAGCGGGAGGGTACAATGAGCAGTTCTTC. It encodes CASKLAGGYNEQFF.

This rearrangement joins TRBV19 to TRBJ2-1, with 12 bases identical to TRBD2. The CDR3 contains 18 residues. Unmatched junction bases numbered 10, after V lost 7 bases and J lost 0 bases. Germline CDR1 LNHDA, CDR2 SQIVND (reference sequence). This CDR3 is CASMGLAGGPGSYNEQFF. CDR3 bases: TGTGCCAGTATGGGGCTAGCGGGAGGGCCGGGCTCCTACAATGAGCAGTTCTTC.

The rearrangement links TRBV6-5 to TRBJ2-7; 7 bases align to TRBD2. The CDR3 loop spans 15 amino acids. CDR1 and CDR2 from the germline V gene are MNHEY and SVGAGI. The V and J ends lost 5 bases and 3 bases, in that order; junction bases with no gene match: 10. CDR3 residues: CASSTAAGPNYEQYF. Written as DNA, the CDR3 is TGTGCCAGCAGTACAGCAGCGGGACCGAACTACGAGCAGTACTTC.

This rearrangement joins TRBV7-8 to TRBJ2-2; the match to TRBD1 covers 9 bases. The CDR3 runs 16 residues. Germline CDR1 and CDR2: SGHVS and FQNEAQ. The trim removed 4 bases at V and 1 base at J, leaving 4 bases unmatched. In nucleotides, the CDR3 is TGTGCCAGCAGCTGGCCGGGACAGGGGAACACCGGGGAGCTGTTTTTT. Its translation is CASSWPGQGNTGELFF.

V usage is TRBV5-1 and J usage is TRBJ2-2; 7 bases are shared with TRBD1. Per germline, CDR1 SGHRS and CDR2 YFSETQ. The length of the CDR3 is 18 residues. V was clipped by 4 bases and J by 0 bases; unmatched bases: 12. The CDR3 loop reads CASSLLGRQGANTGELFF. The CDR3 coding sequence is TGCGCCAGCAGCCTACTTGGTAGGCAGGGGGCGAACACCGGGGAGCTGTTTTTT.

The gene calls are TRBV12-3 or TRBV12-4 and TRBJ2-5; perhaps TRBD2 as D (5 bases). V gave up 8 bases and J gave up 7 bases, with 17 bases separating them. CDR3 length equals 13 residues. In nucleotides, the CDR3 is TGTGCCAGCCGCGAGGACCCTCGGGGGACCCAGTACTTC. This encodes CASREDPRGTQYF.

The V gene is TRBV27, the J gene TRBJ2-3, with 8 bases matching TRBD2. Germline values: CDR1 MNHEY, CDR2 SMNVEV (reference sequence). The CDR3 totals 12 residues. Unmatched junction bases numbered 3, after V lost 10 bases and J lost 3 bases. CDR3 in DNA: TGTGCCACCGGGAGGGGGACAGATACGCAGTATTTT. Its translation is CATGRGTDTQYF.

The chain uses TRBV6-5 and TRBJ1-2; no reliable D call. CDR1 and CDR2 (germline): MNHEY, SVGAGI. The CDR3 consists of 13 residues. V shed 0 bases and J shed 5 bases, with 7 bases lying between them. The CDR3 region is CASSYSALYGYTF. Written as DNA, the CDR3 is TGTGCCAGCAGTTACTCGGCCTTGTATGGCTACACCTTC.

This clone was observed a handful of times. The chain is built from TRBV6-2 or TRBV6-3 and TRBJ2-7, with TRBD2 matching over 12 bases. Germline CDR1 is MNHEY and CDR2 is SVGEGT. With 6 bases clipped from V and 1 base from J, the junction kept 13 bases outside the gene matches. This CDR3 contains 18 residues. The CDR3 DNA follows: TGTGCCAGCAGCACACCCCTAGCGGGAGGGAAAATATCCTACGAGCAGTACTTC. Translated, it gives CASSTPLAGGKISYEQYF.

This clone was recorded once. The chain combines TRBV30 with TRBJ2-2; TRBD2 matches 8 bases. V trimming: 5 bases; J trimming: 4 bases; junction bases outside the gene matches: 12. The CDR3 consists of 16 residues. The V gene's germline CDR1 is GTSNPN and CDR2 SVGIG (reference sequence). The CDR3 sequence is CAWRPFPGGGTGELFF. CDR3 nucleotides: TGTGCCTGGCGTCCATTCCCGGGAGGGGGCACCGGGGAGCTGTTTTTT.

The chain couples TRBV6-1 to TRBJ2-1; D not resolved. V lost 2 bases and J lost 8, with 16 bases in between. This CDR3 is 15 amino acids long. Germline CDR1 and CDR2: MNHNS and SASEGT. The CDR3 protein is CASSESQEAFDEQFF. The CDR3 DNA reads TGTGCCAGCAGTGAATCTCAGGAAGCCTTCGATGAGCAGTTCTTC.

This chain uses TRBV12-5 with TRBJ2-5; 8 positions match TRBD2. The trim removed 5 bases at V and 1 base at J, leaving 3 bases unmatched. This CDR3 has 14 residues. Germline CDR1 and CDR2: LGHNT and FRNRAP. As DNA, the CDR3 is TGTGCTAGTGGTCCCGGGAGGGCCCAAGAGACCCAGTACTTC. Residues: CASGPGRAQETQYF. The full variable domain, rest sourced from reference TRBV12-5 and TRBJ2-5, is DARVTQTPRHKVTEMGQEVTMRCQPILGHNTVFWYRQTMMQGLELLAYFRNRAPLDDSGMPKDRFSAEMPDATLATLKIQPSEPRDSAVYFCASGPGRAQETQYFGPGTRLLVL.

The chain uses TRBV27 and TRBJ1-6; TRBD1 matches 7 bases. The germline V gene has CDR1 MNHEY and CDR2 SMNVEV (reference sequence). V trimming: 7 bases; J trimming: 7 bases; junction bases outside the gene matches: 10. This CDR3 has 15 residues. This chain's CDR3 is CASTVGQGVNSPLHF. In nucleotides, the CDR3 is TGTGCCAGCACCGTGGGGCAGGGGGTGAATTCACCCCTCCACTTT.

The J gene is TRBJ2-3, the V gene TRBV5-1; 7 bases line up with TRBD2. The V segment lost 4 bases and the J segment 0 bases; nucleotides outside the gene matches: 2. CDR1 and CDR2 from the germline V gene are SGHRS and YFSETQ. The CDR3 spans 14 residues. The CDR3 nucleotides are TGCGCCAGCAGCATTAGCGGGAGCACAGATACGCAGTATTTT. It encodes CASSISGSTDTQYF.

The chain uses TRBV5-5 and TRBJ1-3; D perhaps matches TRBD1 (5 bases). With 4 bases removed from V and 0 bases from J, the gap between germline ends came to 14 bases. Germline assignment: CDR1 SGHKS and CDR2 YYEKEE (reference sequence). This CDR3 spans 16 amino acids. The CDR3 sequence is CASSQIRQSSGNTIYF. CDR3 nucleotides: TGTGCCAGCAGCCAAATCCGACAGAGCTCTGGAAACACCATATATTTT.

V usage is TRBV5-6 and J usage is TRBJ2-3; D not certain. V shed 4 bases and J shed 1 base, with 7 bases lying between them. Germline V gene data show CDR1 as SGHDT and CDR2 as YYEEEE. This CDR3 has 13 residues. CDR3 sequence reads: CASSRQGTDTQYF. In DNA form, the CDR3 reads TGTGCCAGCAGCAGACAAGGCACAGATACGCAGTATTTT.

The chain links TRBV24-1 to TRBJ2-6; D perhaps matches TRBD2 (6 bases). With 9 bases removed from V and 4 bases from J, the gap between germline ends came to 18 bases. CDR1 is KGHDR, CDR2 SFDVKD, per germline. This CDR3 contains 16 residues. DNA of the CDR3: TGTGCCACCCAGGAGGGCCCCTCTCGAGGGGCCAACGTCCTGACTTTC. Translation gives CATQEGPSRGANVLTF.

This rearrangement joins TRBV5-1 to TRBJ2-1, with TRBD2 matching 11 bases. CDR1 is SGHRS and CDR2 is YFSETQ in the germline V gene. The CDR3 runs to 15 residues. V dropped 4 bases and J dropped 4; count of bases not matched to a gene: 4. CDR3 in DNA: TGCGCCAGCAGCGGGGGACTAGCGGATTACAATGAGCAGTTCTTC. Its protein is CASSGGLADYNEQFF. The full variable domain, rest sourced from reference TRBV5-1 and TRBJ2-1, is KAGVTQTPRYLIKTRGQQVTLSCSPISGHRSVSWYQQTPGQGLQFLFEYFSETQRNKGNFPGRFSGRQFSNSRSEMNVSTLELGDSALYLCASSGGLADYNEQFFGPGTRLTVL.

This rearrangement joins TRBV3-1 (or the pseudogene TRBV3-2) to TRBJ2-2; 8 nucleotides align to TRBD2. From germline, CDR1 is LGHDT and CDR2 YNNKEL (reference sequence). The CDR3 contains 15 residues. V lost 5 bases to trimming and J lost 4 bases; unmatched junction nucleotides: 6. CDR3: CASSLSGRVTGELFF. In nucleotides, the CDR3 is TGTGCCAGCAGCTTGAGCGGGAGAGTCACCGGGGAGCTGTTTTTT.

V and J are TRBV10-2 and TRBJ2-1; maybe TRBD2 (5 bases). With 0 bases removed from V and 5 bases from J, the gap between germline ends came to 14 bases. The CDR3 is 16 residues long. Germline V gene data show CDR1 as WSHSY and CDR2 as SAAADI. The CDR3: CASSESLRVPHNEQFF. The CDR3, as DNA: TGCGCCAGCAGTGAGTCGTTGAGGGTCCCCCACAATGAGCAGTTCTTC.